This T cell receptor (beta chain) was recovered during a study of molecular identifiers for immune sequencing clone quantification. Using its own MiXCR run on the PCR reads, TCRdb lists one record per CDR3 protein. This repertoire shows about 12,000 distinct CDR3 sequences, about 20% found once; its top ten account for approximately 1.4%. Germline CDR1 is SGHRS and CDR2 is YFSETQ. CDR3 length equals 15 residues. Losses at the gene ends were 4 bases for V and 7 bases for J; bases not matched to a gene: 9. This chain connects TRBV5-1 to TRBJ2-7; 12 bases are a match to TRBD1. The sequenced sample was naive CD8+ T cells from blood, with Jurkat cell RNA spiked in. Subset here: FACS-sorted CD8+CD4-CCR7+CD45RA+ naive T cells. The receptor was derived from a human donor in good health. Some libraries in this study had Jurkat cell RNA spiked in. CDR3 protein: CASSGGTGGAGEQYF. CDR3 sequence (DNA): TGCGCCAGCAGCGGAGGGACAGGGGGCGCGGGGGAGCAGTACTTC.